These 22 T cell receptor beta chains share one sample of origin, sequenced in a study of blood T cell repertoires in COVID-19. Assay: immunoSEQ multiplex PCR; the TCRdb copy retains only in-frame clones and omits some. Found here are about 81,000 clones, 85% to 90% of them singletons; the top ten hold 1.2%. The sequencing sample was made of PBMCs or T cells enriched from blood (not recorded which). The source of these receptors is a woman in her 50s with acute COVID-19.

DNA for the CDR3: TGTGCCAGCAGTTTACAGGGGGCTCCTAGACAGCCCCAGCATTTT. It codes for CASSLQGAPRQPQHF. The chain is built from TRBV27 and TRBJ1-5, with 8 bases lining up with TRBD1. Germline V lookup: CDR1 MNHEY, CDR2 SMNVEV (reference sequence). This CDR3 contains 15 residues. Trimming cost V 2 bases and J 7 bases; bases outside gene matches: 7.

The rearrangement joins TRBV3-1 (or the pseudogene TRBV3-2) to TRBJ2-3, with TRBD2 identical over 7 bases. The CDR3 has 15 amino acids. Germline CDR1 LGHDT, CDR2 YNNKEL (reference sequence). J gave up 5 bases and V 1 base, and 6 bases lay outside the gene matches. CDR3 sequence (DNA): TGTGCCAGCAGCCAAGGCGGGAGCCGAGTAGATACGCAGTATTTT. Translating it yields CASSQGGSRVDTQYF.

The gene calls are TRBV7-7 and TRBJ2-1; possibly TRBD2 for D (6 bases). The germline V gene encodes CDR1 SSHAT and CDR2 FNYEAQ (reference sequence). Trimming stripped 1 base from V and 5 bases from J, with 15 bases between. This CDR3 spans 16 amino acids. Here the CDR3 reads CASSLVAARADNEQFF. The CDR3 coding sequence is TGTGCCAGCAGCTTAGTAGCGGCGCGGGCTGACAATGAGCAGTTCTTC.

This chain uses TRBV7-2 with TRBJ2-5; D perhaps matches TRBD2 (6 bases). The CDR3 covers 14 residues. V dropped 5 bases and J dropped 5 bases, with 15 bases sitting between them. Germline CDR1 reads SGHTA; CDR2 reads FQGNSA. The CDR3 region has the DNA TGTGCCAGCAGCCCAGGAGGGCCTTGGGAGACCCAGTACTTC. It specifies CASSPGGPWETQYF.

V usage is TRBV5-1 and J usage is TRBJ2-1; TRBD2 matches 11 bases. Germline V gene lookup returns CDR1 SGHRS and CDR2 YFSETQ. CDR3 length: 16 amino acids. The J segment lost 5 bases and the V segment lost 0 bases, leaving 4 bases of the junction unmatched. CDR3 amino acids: CASSLEASGRHNEQFF. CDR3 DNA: TGCGCCAGCAGCTTGGAGGCTAGCGGGAGGCACAATGAGCAGTTCTTC.

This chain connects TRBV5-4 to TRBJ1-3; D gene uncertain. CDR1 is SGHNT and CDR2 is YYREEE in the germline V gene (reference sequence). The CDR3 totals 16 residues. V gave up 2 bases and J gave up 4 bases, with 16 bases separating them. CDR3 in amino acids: CASSLKGAPWGNTIYF. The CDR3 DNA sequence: TGTGCCAGCAGCTTAAAGGGAGCGCCTTGGGGAAACACCATATATTTT.

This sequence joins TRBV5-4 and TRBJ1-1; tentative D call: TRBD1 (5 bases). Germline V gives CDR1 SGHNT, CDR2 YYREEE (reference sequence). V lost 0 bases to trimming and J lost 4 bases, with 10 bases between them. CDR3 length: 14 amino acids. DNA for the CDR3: TGTGCCAGCAGCTTGGCCGGACAAATCACTGAAGCTTTCTTT. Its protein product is CASSLAGQITEAFF.

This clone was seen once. The CDR3 region has the DNA TGTGCCACCAGCAGAGATGAGGGGGTGGGTGAAAAACTGTTTTTT. It codes for CATSRDEGVGEKLFF. This chain uses TRBV15 with TRBJ1-4, with a possible D match to TRBD1 (6 bases). Germline lookup yields CDR1 LNHNV and CDR2 YYDKDF (reference sequence). The length of the CDR3 is 15 residues. V lost 0 bases and J 7 bases, leaving 12 bases between the germline ends.

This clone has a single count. The CDR3 DNA sequence: TGTGCCTGGAGTCGAGGACTAGCAGGCTACGAGCAGTACTTC. It translates to CAWSRGLAGYEQYF. The rearrangement joins TRBV30 to TRBJ2-7, with 8 bases lining up with TRBD2. The CDR3 runs 14 residues. Trimming removed 2 bases from V and 3 bases from J; junction bases left unmatched: 6. Germline CDR1 GTSNPN, CDR2 SVGIG (reference sequence).

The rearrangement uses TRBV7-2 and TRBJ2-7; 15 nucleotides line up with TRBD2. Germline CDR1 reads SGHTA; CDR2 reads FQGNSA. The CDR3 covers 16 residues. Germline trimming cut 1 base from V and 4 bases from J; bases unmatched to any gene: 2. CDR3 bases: TGTGCCAGCAGCTTAGGAGGGACTAGCGGGAGGTACGAGCAGTACTTC. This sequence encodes CASSLGGTSGRYEQYF.

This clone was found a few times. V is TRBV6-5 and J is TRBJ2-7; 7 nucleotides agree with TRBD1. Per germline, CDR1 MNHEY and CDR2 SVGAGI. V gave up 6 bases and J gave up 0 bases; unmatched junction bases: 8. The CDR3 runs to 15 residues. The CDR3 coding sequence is TGTGCCAGCAGGACAGGGCAGGGGCACTCCTACGAGCAGTACTTC. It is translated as CASRTGQGHSYEQYF.

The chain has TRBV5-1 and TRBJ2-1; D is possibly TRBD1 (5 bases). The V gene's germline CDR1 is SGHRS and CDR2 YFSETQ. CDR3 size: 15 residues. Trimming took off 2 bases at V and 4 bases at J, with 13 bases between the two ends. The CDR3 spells CASSLRQSPYNEQFF. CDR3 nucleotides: TGCGCCAGCAGCTTACGACAGAGCCCGTACAATGAGCAGTTCTTC. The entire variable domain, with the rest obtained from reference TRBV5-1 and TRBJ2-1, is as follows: KAGVTQTPRYLIKTRGQQVTLSCSPISGHRSVSWYQQTPGQGLQFLFEYFSETQRNKGNFPGRFSGRQFSNSRSEMNVSTLELGDSALYLCASSLRQSPYNEQFFGPGTRLTVL.

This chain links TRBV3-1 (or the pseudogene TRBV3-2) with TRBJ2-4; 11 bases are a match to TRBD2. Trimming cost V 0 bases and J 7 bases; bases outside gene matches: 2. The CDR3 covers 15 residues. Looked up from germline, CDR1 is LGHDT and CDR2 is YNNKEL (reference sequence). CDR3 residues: CASSQDSGRANIQYF. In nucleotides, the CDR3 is TGTGCCAGCAGCCAAGATAGCGGGAGGGCGAACATTCAGTACTTC.

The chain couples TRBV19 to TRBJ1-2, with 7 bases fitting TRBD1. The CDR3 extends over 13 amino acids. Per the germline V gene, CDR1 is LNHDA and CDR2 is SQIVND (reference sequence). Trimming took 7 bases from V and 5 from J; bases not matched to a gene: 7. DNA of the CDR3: TGTGCCAGTACCCTGGGGACAGTGTATGGCTACACCTTC. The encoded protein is CASTLGTVYGYTF.

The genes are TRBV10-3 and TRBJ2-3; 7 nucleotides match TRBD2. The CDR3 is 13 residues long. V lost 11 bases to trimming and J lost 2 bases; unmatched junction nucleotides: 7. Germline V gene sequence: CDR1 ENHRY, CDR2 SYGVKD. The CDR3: CAFIAGATDTQYF. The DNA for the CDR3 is TGTGCCTTTATAGCGGGCGCCACAGATACGCAGTATTTT.

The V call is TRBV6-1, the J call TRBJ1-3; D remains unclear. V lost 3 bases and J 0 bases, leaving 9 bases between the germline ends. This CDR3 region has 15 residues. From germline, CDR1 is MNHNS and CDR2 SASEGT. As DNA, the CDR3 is TGTGCCAGCAGTGAGGGAGGATACTCTGGAAACACCATATATTTT. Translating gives CASSEGGYSGNTIYF.

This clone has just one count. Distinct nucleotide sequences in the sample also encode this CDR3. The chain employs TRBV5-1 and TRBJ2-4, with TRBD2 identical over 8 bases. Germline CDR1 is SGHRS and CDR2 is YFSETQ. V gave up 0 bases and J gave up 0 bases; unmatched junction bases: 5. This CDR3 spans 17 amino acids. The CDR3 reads CASSLGRGEGAKNIQYF. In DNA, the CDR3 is TGCGCCAGCAGCTTGGGGCGGGGGGAGGGAGCCAAAAACATTCAGTACTTC.

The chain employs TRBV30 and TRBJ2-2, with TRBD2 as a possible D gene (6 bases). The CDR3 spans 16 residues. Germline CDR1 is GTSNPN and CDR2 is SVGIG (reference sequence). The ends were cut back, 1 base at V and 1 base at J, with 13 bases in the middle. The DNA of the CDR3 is TGTGCCTGGAGTGGAGAGGGACTTATGAACACCGGGGAGCTGTTTTTT. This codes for CAWSGEGLMNTGELFF.

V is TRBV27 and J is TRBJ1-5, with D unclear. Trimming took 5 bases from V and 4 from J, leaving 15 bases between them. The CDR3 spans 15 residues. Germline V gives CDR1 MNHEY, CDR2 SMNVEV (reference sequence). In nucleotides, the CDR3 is TGTGCCAGCAGTCCCGAGGTCTTTGGGAATCAGCCCCAGCATTTT. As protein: CASSPEVFGNQPQHF.

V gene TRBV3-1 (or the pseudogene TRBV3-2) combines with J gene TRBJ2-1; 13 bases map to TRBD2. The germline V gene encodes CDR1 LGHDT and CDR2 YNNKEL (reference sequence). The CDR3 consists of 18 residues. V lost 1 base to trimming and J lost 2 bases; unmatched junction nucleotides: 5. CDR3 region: CASSQGTSGSRPYNEQFF. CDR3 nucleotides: TGTGCCAGCAGCCAAGGGACTAGCGGGAGTCGGCCCTACAATGAGCAGTTCTTC.

CDR3 in DNA: TGTGCCATCAGTGAGTCAGCTAGCGGCACCGGGGAGCTGTTTTTT. It yields the protein CAISESASGTGELFF. The chain combines TRBV10-3 with TRBJ2-2; 7 positions match TRBD2. The germline V gene encodes CDR1 ENHRY and CDR2 SYGVKD. The CDR3 has 15 residues. After removal of 0 bases from V and 4 bases from J, the junction contained 2 bases not matched to a gene.

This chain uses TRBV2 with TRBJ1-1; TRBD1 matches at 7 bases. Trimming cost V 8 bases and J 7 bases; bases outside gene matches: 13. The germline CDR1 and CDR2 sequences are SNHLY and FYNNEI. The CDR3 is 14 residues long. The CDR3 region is CASQAEGDSDEAFF. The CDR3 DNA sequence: TGTGCCAGCCAAGCAGAGGGGGACAGCGATGAAGCTTTCTTT. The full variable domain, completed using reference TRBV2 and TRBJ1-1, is EPEVTQTPSHQVTQMGQEVILRCVPISNHLYFYWYRQILGQKVEFLVSFYNNEISEKSEIFDDQFSVERPDGSNFTLKIRSTKLEDSAMYFCASQAEGDSDEAFFGQGTRLTVV.